These 9 T cell receptor beta chains share one sample of origin, sequenced in a study of shared clonotypes between healthy human individuals. Profiling relied on immunoSEQ multiplex PCR, and the TCRdb table lists in-frame clones only, not all of them. The sample contains under 1,900,000 clones, just under 99% of which appear only once. The source material was naive CD4+ T cells sorted from blood. Subset defined: CD45RA+ positively selected. The receptors come from a man aged 25-45 years in good health.

The chain links TRBV4-3 to TRBJ2-2; weak D call: TRBD2 (6 bases). The CDR3 sequence is 17 residues long. V was cut by 0 bases and J by 6 bases, with 17 bases left in between. Germline lookup yields CDR1 LGHNA and CDR2 YSLEER. CDR3 sequence: CASSQDRLAGNPGELFF. CDR3 DNA: TGCGCCAGCAGCCAAGATCGTTTGGCGGGAAATCCCGGGGAGCTGTTTTTT.

The V gene is TRBV2, the J gene TRBJ2-7, with a possible D match to TRBD1 (6 bases). Deletions cut 7 bases from V and 6 bases from J, with 28 bases between. The CDR3 extends over 17 amino acids. Germline-derived CDR1 and CDR2 are SNHLY and FYNNEI. The DNA for the CDR3 is TGTGCCAGCACTACCCAAGAGGGGGAAAGACTCGGTGGCGAGCAGTACTTC. This sequence encodes CASTTQEGERLGGEQYF.

The CDR3 here is CSCTSGYNEQFF. CDR3 coding DNA: TGCTCCTGTACTAGCGGATACAATGAGCAGTTCTTC. V usage is TRBV29-1 and J usage is TRBJ2-1, with 8 bases identical to TRBD2. The CDR3 contains 12 residues. Looked up from germline, CDR1 is SQVTM and CDR2 is ANQGSEA.

The chain links TRBV10-3 to TRBJ2-3, with no clear D. The V gene's germline CDR1 is ENHRY and CDR2 SYGVKD. V lost 5 bases and J lost 0, with 12 bases in between. The CDR3 spans 15 residues. This CDR3 is CAISRTDTSTDTQYF. As DNA, the CDR3 is TGTGCCATCAGTAGGACCGATACTAGCACAGATACGCAGTATTTT.

V is TRBV5-1 and J is TRBJ2-3; D assignment may be TRBD1 or TRBD2 (6 bases each). Germline-derived CDR1 and CDR2 are SGHRS and YFSETQ. Trimming cost V 4 bases and J 3 bases, with 15 bases left between them. The CDR3 is made up of 15 amino acids. The CDR3 sequence: CASSPLRGRTDTQYF. The DNA for the CDR3 is TGCGCCAGCAGCCCACTCCGGGGGCGGACAGATACGCAGTATTTT.

Regarding this clone: Other DNA sequences of this sample code for an identical CDR3. The chain employs TRBV29-1 and TRBJ2-7; TRBD1 matches at 9 bases. Germline-derived CDR1 and CDR2 are SQVTM and ANQGSEA. CDR3 length: 13 amino acids. The trim removed 6 bases at V and 2 bases at J, leaving 5 bases unmatched. This CDR3 reads CSVEGQGPYEQYF. As DNA, the CDR3 is TGCAGCGTCGAGGGACAGGGACCCTACGAGCAGTACTTC.

This clone was seen a single time. This rearrangement joins TRBV18 to TRBJ1-1; D unclear. The CDR3 is made up of 15 amino acids. Per germline, CDR1 KGHSH and CDR2 LQKENI. Trimming shortened V by 4 bases and J by 0 bases, and 12 bases separated the two germline ends. CDR3 region: CASSQGVIMNTEAFF. CDR3 DNA: TGTGCCAGCTCACAGGGCGTGATCATGAACACTGAAGCTTTCTTT.

The genes are TRBV16 and TRBJ2-7; no clear D. The CDR3 sequence is 11 residues long. The germline V gene encodes CDR1 KGHSY and CDR2 FQNENV. V was pared by 5 bases and J by 5 bases, with 7 bases between. This CDR3 reads CASSADHEQYF. The CDR3 DNA sequence: TGTGCCAGCAGCGCGGACCACGAGCAGTACTTC.

The chain joins TRBV2 to TRBJ2-1; 11 nucleotides line up with TRBD2. V dropped 4 bases and J dropped 9; count of bases not matched to a gene: 5. The CDR3 totals 14 residues. Germline V gives CDR1 SNHLY, CDR2 FYNNEI. The CDR3 here is CASSVLAGESEQFF. Written as DNA, the CDR3 is TGTGCCAGCAGTGTACTAGCGGGAGAATCTGAGCAGTTCTTC.